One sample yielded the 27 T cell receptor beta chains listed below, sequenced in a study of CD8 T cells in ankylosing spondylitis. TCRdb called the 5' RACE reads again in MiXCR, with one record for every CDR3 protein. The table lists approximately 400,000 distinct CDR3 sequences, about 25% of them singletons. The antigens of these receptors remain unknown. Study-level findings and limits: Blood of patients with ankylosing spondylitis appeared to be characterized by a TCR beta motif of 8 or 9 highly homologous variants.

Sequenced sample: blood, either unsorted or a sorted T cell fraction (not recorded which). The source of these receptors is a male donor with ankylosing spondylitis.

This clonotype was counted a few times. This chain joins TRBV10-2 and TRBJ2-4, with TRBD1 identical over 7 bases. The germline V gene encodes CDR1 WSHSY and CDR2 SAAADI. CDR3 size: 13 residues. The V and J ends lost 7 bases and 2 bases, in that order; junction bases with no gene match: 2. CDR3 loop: CASKTGSKNIQYF. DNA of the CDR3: TGCGCCAGCAAGACAGGGTCCAAAAACATTCAGTACTTC.

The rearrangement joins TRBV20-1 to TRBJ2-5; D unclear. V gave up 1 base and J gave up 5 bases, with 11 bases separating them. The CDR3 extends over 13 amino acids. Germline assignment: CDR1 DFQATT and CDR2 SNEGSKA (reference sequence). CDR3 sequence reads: CSARVGIGETQYF. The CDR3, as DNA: TGCAGTGCTAGAGTGGGCATAGGGGAGACCCAGTACTTC.

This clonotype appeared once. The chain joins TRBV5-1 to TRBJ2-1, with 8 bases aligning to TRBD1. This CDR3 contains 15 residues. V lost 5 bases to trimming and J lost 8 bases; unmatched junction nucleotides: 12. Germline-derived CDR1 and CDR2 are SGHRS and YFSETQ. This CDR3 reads CASSTPDRGYHEQFF. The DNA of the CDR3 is TGCGCCAGCAGTACCCCTGACAGGGGTTACCATGAGCAGTTCTTC.

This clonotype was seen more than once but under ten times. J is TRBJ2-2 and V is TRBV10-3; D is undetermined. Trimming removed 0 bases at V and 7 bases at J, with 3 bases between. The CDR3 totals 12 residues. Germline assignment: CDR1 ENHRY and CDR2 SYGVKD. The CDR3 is CAISESNGELFF. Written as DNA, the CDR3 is TGTGCCATCAGTGAGTCGAACGGGGAGCTGTTTTTT.

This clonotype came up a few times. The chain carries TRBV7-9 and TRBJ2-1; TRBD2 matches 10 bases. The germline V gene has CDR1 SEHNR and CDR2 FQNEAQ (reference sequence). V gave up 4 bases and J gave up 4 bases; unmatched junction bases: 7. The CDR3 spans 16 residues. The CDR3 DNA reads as TGTGCCAGCAGCTCCGCTGGACTAGCGGAATACAATGAGCAGTTCTTC. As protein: CASSSAGLAEYNEQFF.

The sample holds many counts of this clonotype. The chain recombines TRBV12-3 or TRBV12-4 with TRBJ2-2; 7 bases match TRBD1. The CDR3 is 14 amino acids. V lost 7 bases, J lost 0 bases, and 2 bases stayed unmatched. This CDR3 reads CASIGTANTGELFF. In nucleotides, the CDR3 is TGTGCCAGCATTGGGACAGCGAACACCGGGGAGCTGTTTTTT.

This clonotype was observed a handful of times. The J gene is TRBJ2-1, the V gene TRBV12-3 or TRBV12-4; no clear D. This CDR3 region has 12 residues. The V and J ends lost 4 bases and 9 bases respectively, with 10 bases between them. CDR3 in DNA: TGTGCCAGCAGTTCCCCGGAGTCTGAGCAGTTCTTC. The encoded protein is CASSSPESEQFF.

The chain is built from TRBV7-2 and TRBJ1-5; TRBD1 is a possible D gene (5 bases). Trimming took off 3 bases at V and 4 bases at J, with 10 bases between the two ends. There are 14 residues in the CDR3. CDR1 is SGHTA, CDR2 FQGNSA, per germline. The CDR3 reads CASSFKAGNQPQHF. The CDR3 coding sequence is TGTGCCAGCAGCTTTAAGGCAGGGAATCAGCCCCAGCATTTT.

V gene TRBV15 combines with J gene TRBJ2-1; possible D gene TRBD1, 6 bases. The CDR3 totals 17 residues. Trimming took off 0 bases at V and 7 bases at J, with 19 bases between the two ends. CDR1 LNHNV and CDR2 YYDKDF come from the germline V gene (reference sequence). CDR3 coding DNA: TGTGCCACCAGCAGAGATTCCTCCGGGCGAGGGGGAAATGAGCAGTTCTTC. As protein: CATSRDSSGRGGNEQFF.

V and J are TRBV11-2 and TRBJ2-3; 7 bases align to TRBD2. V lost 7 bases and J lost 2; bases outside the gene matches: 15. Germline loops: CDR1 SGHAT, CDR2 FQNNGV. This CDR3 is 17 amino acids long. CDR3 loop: CASTSVGGLRPTDTQYF. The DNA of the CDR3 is TGTGCCAGCACCTCGGTTGGGGGACTACGACCCACAGATACGCAGTATTTT.

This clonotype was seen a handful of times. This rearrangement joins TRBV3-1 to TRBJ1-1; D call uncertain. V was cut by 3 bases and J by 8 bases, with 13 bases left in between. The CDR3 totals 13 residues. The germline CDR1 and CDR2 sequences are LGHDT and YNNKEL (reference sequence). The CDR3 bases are TGTGCCAGCAGCCACGGCGGTCGATCAGAAGCTTTCTTT. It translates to CASSHGGRSEAFF.

CDR3 region: CASSLTRGTGELFF. CDR3 DNA: TGTGCCAGCAGCTTAACAAGGGGCACCGGGGAGCTGTTTTTT. The genes are TRBV11-1 and TRBJ2-2; D perhaps matches TRBD1 (5 bases). This CDR3 is 14 amino acids long. Between the trimmed V and J ends, which lost 2 bases and 4 bases, there was a span of 8 bases. The V gene's germline CDR1 is SGHAT and CDR2 FQDESV (reference sequence).

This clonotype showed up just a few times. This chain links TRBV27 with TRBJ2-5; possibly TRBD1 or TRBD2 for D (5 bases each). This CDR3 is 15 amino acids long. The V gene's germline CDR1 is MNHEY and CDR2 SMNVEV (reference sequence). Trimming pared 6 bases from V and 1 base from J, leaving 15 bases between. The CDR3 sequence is CASSFNPGRQETQYF. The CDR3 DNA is TGTGCCAGCAGCTTCAACCCGGGACGCCAAGAGACCCAGTACTTC.

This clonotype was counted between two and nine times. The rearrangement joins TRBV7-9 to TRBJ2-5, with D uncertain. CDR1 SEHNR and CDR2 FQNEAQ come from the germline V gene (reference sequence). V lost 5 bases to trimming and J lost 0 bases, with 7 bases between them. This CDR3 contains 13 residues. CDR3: CASSIPYQETQYF. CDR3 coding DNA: TGTGCCAGCAGCATCCCGTACCAAGAGACCCAGTACTTC.

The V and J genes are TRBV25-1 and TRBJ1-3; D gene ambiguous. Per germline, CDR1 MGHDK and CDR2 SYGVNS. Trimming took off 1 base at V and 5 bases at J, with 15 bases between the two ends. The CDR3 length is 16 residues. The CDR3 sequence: CASSEWPSSGRNTIYF. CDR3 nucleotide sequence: TGTGCCAGCAGTGAATGGCCCTCCTCGGGGAGAAACACCATATATTTT.

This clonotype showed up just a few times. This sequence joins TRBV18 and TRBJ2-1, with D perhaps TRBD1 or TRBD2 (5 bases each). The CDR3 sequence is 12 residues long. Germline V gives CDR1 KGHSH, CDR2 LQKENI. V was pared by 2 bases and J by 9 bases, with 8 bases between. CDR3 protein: CASSPGDAEQFF. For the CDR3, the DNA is TGTGCCAGCTCACCAGGGGACGCTGAGCAGTTCTTC. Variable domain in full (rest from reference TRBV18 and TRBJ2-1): NAGVMQNPRHLVRRRGQEARLRCSPMKGHSHVYWYRQLPEEGLKFMVYLQKENIIDESGMPKERFSAEFPKEGPSILRIQQVVRGDSAAYFCASSPGDAEQFFGPGTRLTVL.

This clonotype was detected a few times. CDR3 sequence (DNA): TGTGCCAGCAGCTTGGACAGGTACGAGCAGTACGTC. Translated, it gives CASSLDRYEQYV. This chain joins TRBV5-6 and TRBJ2-7, with D possibly being TRBD1 (5 bases). CDR3 size: 12 residues. Germline loops: CDR1 SGHDT, CDR2 YYEEEE. V gave up 0 bases and J gave up 4 bases, with 5 bases separating them.

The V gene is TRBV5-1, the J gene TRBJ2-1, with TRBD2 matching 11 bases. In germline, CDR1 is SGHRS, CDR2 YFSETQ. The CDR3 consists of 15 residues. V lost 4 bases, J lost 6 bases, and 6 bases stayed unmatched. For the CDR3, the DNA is TGCGCCAGCAGCCTCCTAGCGGGAGGAGCCAATGAGCAGTTCTTC. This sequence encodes CASSLLAGGANEQFF.

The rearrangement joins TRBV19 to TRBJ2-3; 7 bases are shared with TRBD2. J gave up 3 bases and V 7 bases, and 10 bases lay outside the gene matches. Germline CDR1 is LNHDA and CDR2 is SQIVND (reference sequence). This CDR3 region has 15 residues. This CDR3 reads CASTPRLAATDTQYF. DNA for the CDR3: TGTGCCAGTACCCCCCGGCTAGCGGCAACAGATACGCAGTATTTT.

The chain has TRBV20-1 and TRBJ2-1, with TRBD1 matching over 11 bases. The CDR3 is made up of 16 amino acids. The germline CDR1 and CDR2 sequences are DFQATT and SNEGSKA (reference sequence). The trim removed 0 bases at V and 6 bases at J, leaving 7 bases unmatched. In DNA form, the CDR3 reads TGCAGTGCTAGAGATTGGCGGGACAGGGGGTTCAATGAGCAGTTCTTC. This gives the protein CSARDWRDRGFNEQFF.

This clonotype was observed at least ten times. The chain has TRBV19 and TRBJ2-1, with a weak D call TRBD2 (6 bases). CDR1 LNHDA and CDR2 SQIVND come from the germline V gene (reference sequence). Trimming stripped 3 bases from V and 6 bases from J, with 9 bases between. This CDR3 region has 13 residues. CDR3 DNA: TGTGCCAGTAGTATCGGGACTCTCAATGAGCAGTTCTTC. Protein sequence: CASSIGTLNEQFF.

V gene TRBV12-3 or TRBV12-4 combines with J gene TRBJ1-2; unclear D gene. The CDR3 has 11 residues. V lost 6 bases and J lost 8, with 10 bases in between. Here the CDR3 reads CASSPLKGYTF. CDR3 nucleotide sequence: TGTGCCAGCAGCCCCTTAAAAGGCTACACCTTC.

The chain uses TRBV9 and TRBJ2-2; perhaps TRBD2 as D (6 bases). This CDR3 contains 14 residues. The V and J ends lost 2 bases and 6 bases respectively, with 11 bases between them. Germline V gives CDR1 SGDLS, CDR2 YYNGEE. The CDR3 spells CASSVTGVSGELFF. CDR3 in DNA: TGTGCCAGCAGCGTGACGGGGGTATCCGGGGAGCTGTTTTTT.

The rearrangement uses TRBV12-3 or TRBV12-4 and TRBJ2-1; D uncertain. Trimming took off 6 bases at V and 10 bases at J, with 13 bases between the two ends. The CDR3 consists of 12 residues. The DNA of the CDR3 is TGTGCCAGCAGGCTGACCGCAACGGAGCAGTTCTTC. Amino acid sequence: CASRLTATEQFF.

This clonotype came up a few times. Here the CDR3 DNA reads TGTGCCAGCAGCTTACAGGGGTTGGATCCTGAAGCTTTCTTT. Protein product: CASSLQGLDPEAFF. V and J are TRBV7-9 and TRBJ1-1; weak D call: TRBD1 (6 bases). The germline V gene encodes CDR1 SEHNR and CDR2 FQNEAQ (reference sequence). The CDR3 has 14 residues. Trimming took 2 bases from V and 6 from J, leaving 13 bases between them.

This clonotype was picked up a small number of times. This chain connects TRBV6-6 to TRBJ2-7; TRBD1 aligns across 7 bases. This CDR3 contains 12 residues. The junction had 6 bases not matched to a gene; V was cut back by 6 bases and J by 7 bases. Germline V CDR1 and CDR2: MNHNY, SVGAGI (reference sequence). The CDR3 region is CASSYRGEEQYV. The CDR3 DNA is TGTGCCAGCAGCTACAGGGGTGAGGAGCAGTACGTC.

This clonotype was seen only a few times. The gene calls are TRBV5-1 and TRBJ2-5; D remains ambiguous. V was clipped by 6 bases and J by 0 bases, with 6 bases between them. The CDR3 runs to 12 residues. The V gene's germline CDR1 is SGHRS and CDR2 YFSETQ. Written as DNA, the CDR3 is TGCGCCAGCACTACTAACCAAGAGACCCAGTACTTC. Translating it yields CASTTNQETQYF.